This TCR beta chain was documented in a study of breast tumors, draining lymph nodes, adjacent tissues. Study-level points and caveats: Luminal-like breast cancer showed significantly higher tumor–nontumor repertoire similarity than basal-like. Tumors had less TCR diversity than lymph nodes, more than nontumor tissue. Findings are consistent with lymph node origin and intratumoral expansion of most tumor T cells. Data only fit, rather than demonstrated, lymph node origin of most tumor T cells.

This clonotype was seen ten or more times. Its antigen is undetermined. The lymph nodes were axillary draining lymph nodes from breast cancer patients. Trimming took 3 bases from V and 7 from J, leaving 13 bases between them. CDR3 size: 13 residues. Germline assignment: CDR1 SGHDT and CDR2 YYEEEE. MiXCR, applied by TCRdb to the multiplex PCR reads, yields one record per CDR3 protein. This sample has approximately 280,000 distinct CDR3 sequences; more than 30% occur once, and the top ten carry about 1%. The sample taken for sequencing was axillary lymph node tissue. The gene calls are TRBV5-6 and TRBJ2-5; D tentatively fits TRBD1 or TRBD2 (5 bases each). The sequence came from a female donor with breast cancer. Some clones in this sample may be carry-over from other donors' samples. CDR3 coding DNA: TGTGCCAGCAGCTCGGACACGGGGAGGACCCAGTACTTC. Protein sequence: CASSSDTGRTQYF.